The T cell receptor beta chain under discussion was sequenced for a study of blood T cell repertoires in COVID-19. Study information: Sites across the United States, Italy and Spain contributed samples from acute and convalescent COVID-19.

The length of the CDR3 is 16 residues. Deletions cut 5 bases from V and 5 bases from J, with 20 bases between. Germline lookup yields CDR1 SGHTS and CDR2 YDEGEE. The assay was immunoSEQ multiplex PCR, and TCRdb's table has in-frame clones only and misses some. The table has under 150,000 clones, approximately 84% seen once. The sample holds a few counts of this clone. V usage is TRBV5-8 and J usage is TRBJ2-1; TRBD1 is a possible D gene (6 bases). The source is a woman of 80 years or more in a cohort sampled during active or convalescent COVID-19. Sequencing input: peripheral blood. CDR3 in amino acids: CASSFSGTFSNNEQFF. The CDR3 region has the DNA TGTGCCAGCAGTTTTTCCGGGACATTCTCTAACAATGAGCAGTTCTTC.